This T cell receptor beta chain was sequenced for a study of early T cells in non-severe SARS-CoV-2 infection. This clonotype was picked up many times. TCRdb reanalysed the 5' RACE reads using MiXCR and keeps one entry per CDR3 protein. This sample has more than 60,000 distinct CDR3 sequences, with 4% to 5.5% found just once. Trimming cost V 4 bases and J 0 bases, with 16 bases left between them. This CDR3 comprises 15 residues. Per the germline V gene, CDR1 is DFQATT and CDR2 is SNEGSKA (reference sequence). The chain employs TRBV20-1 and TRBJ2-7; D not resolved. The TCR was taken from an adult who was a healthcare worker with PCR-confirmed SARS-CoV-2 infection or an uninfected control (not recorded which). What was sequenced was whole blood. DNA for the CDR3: TGCAGTGCTATTGGCAGCCAAACCTCCTCCTACGAGCAGTACTTC. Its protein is CSAIGSQTSSYEQYF.